The 27 T cell receptor beta chains given below trace back to one sample, sequenced in a study of T cell clonality in common variable immunodeficiency. The repertoire was sequenced with immunoSEQ multiplex PCR; TCRdb's copy has only in-frame clones and lacks some. The repertoire has tens of thousands of clones, none seen only once; the ten largest take approximately 3%. Sequenced sample: peripheral blood mononuclear cells. Receptors were obtained from a person aged 18-70 years in good health.

This clone was seen repeatedly, ten times or more. The CDR3 goes on 3 residues after the read ends, and that part is filled in from the germline J gene. The V gene is TRBV7-6, the J gene TRBJ2-2, with 7 bases matching TRBD1. The V and J ends lost 1 base and 1 base, in that order; junction bases with no gene match: 6. The germline gives CDR1 SGHVS, CDR2 FNYEAQ. The CDR3 is 17 amino acids. The CDR3 sequence: CASSLEGAVLNTGELFF. Partial CDR3 DNA: TGTGCCAGCAGCTTAGAGGGGGCGGTTCTGAACACCGGGGAG.

In its sample, this clone was seen many times. This CDR3 reads CSALQWARSETQYF. The CDR3 bases that were read are TGCAGTGCCCTCCAGTGGGCCCGATCAGAGACC. The rearrangement joins TRBV20-1 to TRBJ2-5; unclear D gene. The CDR3 end falls 3 residues outside the read, so it is completed with the germline J gene. The length of the CDR3 is 14 residues. The germline CDR1 and CDR2 sequences are DFQATT and SNEGSKA (reference sequence). V gave up 6 bases and J gave up 4 bases, with 18 bases separating them.

This clone has at least ten counts. The DNA ends 3 residues before the CDR3 does, and the rest of the CDR3 is filled in from the germline J gene. The V call is TRBV19, the J call TRBJ1-2; D gene ambiguous. Trimming cost V 7 bases and J 1 base, with 13 bases left between them. The germline CDR1 and CDR2 sequences are LNHDA and SQIVND (reference sequence). The CDR3 has 14 residues. The CDR3 protein is CASTSPGGNYGYTF. The part of the CDR3 DNA that was read is TGTGCCAGTACCTCCCCCGGCGGTAACTATGGC.

This clone was seen ten or more times. The read terminates 3 residues before the CDR3 end, so the remaining end is supplied by the germline J gene. This sequence joins TRBV7-2 and TRBJ2-1; the match to TRBD2 covers 10 bases. This CDR3 comprises 15 residues. Unmatched junction bases numbered 8, after V lost 5 bases and J lost 7 bases. Germline V gene data show CDR1 as SGHTA and CDR2 as FQGNSA. The CDR3 DNA, read in part, is TGTGCCAGCAGCGAGAAGGGACTAGCGATTAATGAG. It encodes CASSEKGLAINE. The whole CDR3 is CASSEKGLAINEQFF.

This clone showed up just a few times. The read ends 3 residues shy of where the CDR3 ends; the end is completed using the germline J gene. V gene TRBV30 combines with J gene TRBJ2-2; 7 bases map to TRBD1. The CDR3 covers 13 residues. Germline V gives CDR1 GTSNPN, CDR2 SVGIG (reference sequence). The sequenced part of the CDR3 DNA is TGTGCCTTGCTGACAGGGAGTCTTGAAAAG. Translated, it gives CALLTGSLEK. The complete CDR3 reads CALLTGSLEKLFF.

This clone came up many times. The DNA ends 3 residues before the CDR3 does, and the rest of the CDR3 is filled in from the germline J gene. V usage is TRBV4-1 and J usage is TRBJ2-5; perhaps TRBD1 as D (5 bases). CDR1 is MGHRA, CDR2 YSYEKL, per germline. The CDR3 covers 15 residues. The V end lost 0 bases, the J end lost 3 bases, and 11 bases lay between the germline ends. The CDR3 here is CASSQDWTKEETQYF. Partial CDR3 DNA: TGCGCCAGCAGCCAAGATTGGACAAAGGAAGAGACC.

This clone has ten or more counts. The read stops 3 residues short of the end of the CDR3; the missing end is completed from the germline J gene. The V call is TRBV7-2, the J call TRBJ1-5, with 7 bases fitting TRBD1. Unmatched junction bases numbered 11, after V lost 4 bases and J lost 8 bases. The germline gives CDR1 SGHTA, CDR2 FQGNSA. CDR3 length equals 15 residues. CDR3 DNA, as far as it was read: TGTGCCAGCAGCTCATTCGGACAGGTCGGTGAGCCC. It translates to CASSSFGQVGEP. The full CDR3 sequence reads CASSSFGQVGEPQHF.

This clone was detected many times. The read halts 3 residues ahead of the CDR3 end, with the missing end drawn from the germline J gene. The chain combines TRBV7-2 with TRBJ1-3; possibly TRBD1 for D (5 bases). The CDR3 runs 14 residues. Germline lookup yields CDR1 SGHTA and CDR2 FQGNSA. V was shortened by 2 bases and J by 2 bases, with 7 bases between the two germline ends. The CDR3 protein is CASSLRGTGNTIYF. The part of the CDR3 DNA that was read is TGTGCCAGCAGCTTAAGGGGAACTGGAAACACC.

This clone was detected many times. The observed sequence ends 3 residues before the CDR3 terminus, with the missing tail filled in from the germline J gene. The V and J genes are TRBV14 and TRBJ1-6; D gene uncertain. Germline V gene lookup returns CDR1 SGHDN and CDR2 FVKESK. This CDR3 region has 16 residues. Trimming removed 6 bases at V and 0 bases at J, with 12 bases between. CDR3 in amino acids: CASSPTEISYNSPLHF. The part of the CDR3 DNA that was read is TGTGCCAGCAGTCCAACAGAAATCTCCTATAATTCACCC.

In its sample, this clone was seen a few times. CDR3 sequence reads: CASSSERGIEQYF. CDR3 DNA, as far as it was read: TGTGCCAGCTCATCGGAAAGGGGAATCGAG. The V call is TRBV18, the J call TRBJ2-7; maybe TRBD1 (5 bases). The read ends 3 residues before the CDR3 terminus; that terminus is restored from the germline J gene. This CDR3 comprises 13 residues. Germline values: CDR1 KGHSH, CDR2 LQKENI. V was cut by 5 bases and J by 6 bases, with 14 bases left in between.

There are many counts of this clone. The read ends 3 residues early relative to the CDR3; the germline J gene fills the gap. The chain combines TRBV5-6 with TRBJ2-7; 10 positions match TRBD2. Germline lookup yields CDR1 SGHDT and CDR2 YYEEEE. Trimming at V came to 3 bases and at J to 5 bases, leaving 8 bases not matched to a gene. The CDR3 length is 15 residues. The DNA read from the CDR3 is TGTGCCAGCAGCTACATAGGGACTAGCGAAAACGAG. Its translation is CASSYIGTSENE. The entire CDR3 protein reads CASSYIGTSENEQYF.

This clone came up a few times. Read coverage stops 3 residues before the CDR3 terminus; the germline J gene supplies the remainder. Other DNA sequences within the sample encode an identical CDR3. The V gene is TRBV19, the J gene TRBJ1-1, with 8 bases matching TRBD1. The length of the CDR3 is 13 residues. The germline V gene has CDR1 LNHDA and CDR2 SQIVND (reference sequence). CDR3: CASSPPGQGEAFF. The CDR3 bases that were read are TGTGCCAGTAGTCCACCCGGACAGGGCGAA.

This clone has just a few counts. Coverage ceases 3 residues before the CDR3 finishes, and the germline J gene fills in the end. The J gene is TRBJ2-5, the V gene TRBV7-9; TRBD1 matches 8 bases. The trim removed 3 bases at V and 5 bases at J, leaving 5 bases unmatched. The CDR3 runs 14 residues. Germline V gene data show CDR1 as SEHNR and CDR2 as FQNEAQ (reference sequence). Incomplete CDR3 DNA: TGTGCCAGCAGCTTTCTGGACAGGGAGGAGACC. It yields the protein CASSFLDREET. The CDR3 in full is CASSFLDREETQYF.

This clone was detected many times. Coverage ceases 3 residues before the CDR3 finishes, and the germline J gene fills in the end. The genes are TRBV5-1 and TRBJ1-2; D is uncertain. Germline V gene data show CDR1 as SGHRS and CDR2 as YFSETQ. CDR3 length: 13 amino acids. Trimming removed 0 bases at V and 5 bases at J, with 8 bases between. Incomplete CDR3 DNA: TGCGCCAGCAGCTTGGGCCAGACTTATGGC. Its translation: CASSLGQTYG. The full CDR3 protein is CASSLGQTYGYTF. The whole variable domain, remainder taken from reference TRBV5-1 and TRBJ1-2, is KAGVTQTPRYLIKTRGQQVTLSCSPISGHRSVSWYQQTPGQGLQFLFEYFSETQRNKGNFPGRFSGRQFSNSRSEMNVSTLELGDSALYLCASSLGQTYGYTFGSGTRLTVV.

This clone was recorded many times. The CDR3 DNA, read in part, is TGTGCCAGTGAGTGCCAACTAGCGGGAGGGATGGCAGATACG. It encodes CASECQLAGGMADT. Given in full, the CDR3 is CASECQLAGGMADTQYF. The chain uses TRBV19 and TRBJ2-3, with 13 bases fitting TRBD2. The sequenced fragment ends 3 residues before the CDR3 boundary, so the rest is inferred from the germline J gene. Losses at the gene ends were 8 bases for V and 4 bases for J; bases not matched to a gene: 12. Germline V lookup: CDR1 LNHDA, CDR2 SQIVND (reference sequence). The CDR3 sequence is 17 residues long.

This clone came up many times. A junction end diverges from the germline sequence, so it may reflect a read error. Sequencing ends 3 residues short of the CDR3 end; the germline J gene provides the rest. V is TRBV7-7 and J is TRBJ2-2, with 8 bases that match TRBD1. The CDR3 contains 17 residues. Germline assignment: CDR1 SSHAT and CDR2 FNYEAQ (reference sequence). The CDR3 bases that were read are TGTGCTAGCAGCCCCCGTCCTGGGACAGGATACACCGGGGAG. Protein sequence: CASSPRPGTGYTGE. The whole CDR3 sequence reads CASSPRPGTGYTGELFF.

This clone showed up many times. The read terminates 3 residues before the CDR3 end, so the remaining end is supplied by the germline J gene. This chain uses TRBV19 with TRBJ2-2, with TRBD1 as a possible D gene (7 bases). CDR1 and CDR2 (germline): LNHDA, SQIVND (reference sequence). The CDR3 totals 15 residues. Trimming cost V 5 bases and J 4 bases, with 14 bases left between them. CDR3 in amino acids: CASSLRGRGTGELFF. Incomplete CDR3 DNA: TGTGCCAGTAGTTTGAGGGGGCGGGGCACCGGGGAG.

The table lists this clone with many counts. Coverage ceases 3 residues before the CDR3 finishes, and the germline J gene fills in the end. The V call is TRBV15, the J call TRBJ2-2; no reliable D call. V lost 0 bases and J 6 bases, leaving 5 bases between the germline ends. The CDR3 extends over 13 amino acids. Germline loops: CDR1 LNHNV, CDR2 YYDKDF (reference sequence). CDR3 DNA (partial): TGTGCCACCAGCAGAGATACGGCCGGGGAG. Translated, it gives CATSRDTAGE. The full CDR3 is CATSRDTAGELFF.

In its sample, this clone was seen many times. Sequencing ends 3 residues short of the CDR3 end; the germline J gene provides the rest. The chain combines TRBV19 with TRBJ2-1; D remains unclear. Germline V lookup: CDR1 LNHDA, CDR2 SQIVND (reference sequence). The CDR3 contains 12 residues. Between the trimmed V and J ends, which lost 6 bases and 4 bases, there was a span of 7 bases. The part of the CDR3 DNA that was read is TGTGCCAGTAGAGATCTATACAATGAG. Its protein product is CASRDLYNE. In full, the CDR3 is CASRDLYNEQFF.

This clone has at least ten counts. The sequence runs out 3 residues before the end of the CDR3; the remainder is reconstructed from the germline J gene. The chain uses TRBV20-1 and TRBJ1-5; no reliable D call. CDR3 size: 13 residues. Germline CDR1 reads DFQATT; CDR2 reads SNEGSKA (reference sequence). Trimming cost V 0 bases and J 4 bases, with 7 bases left between them. CDR3 DNA, as far as it was read: TGCAGTGCTAGAGATACCGGGAATCAGCCC. This codes for CSARDTGNQP. In full, the CDR3 is CSARDTGNQPQHF.

In the case of this clone: The read ends 3 residues early relative to the CDR3; the germline J gene fills the gap. This chain links TRBV25-1 with TRBJ1-1; 8 bases agree with TRBD1. Germline CDR1 MGHDK, CDR2 SYGVNS. The CDR3 contains 18 residues. Trimming took 2 bases from V and 5 from J; bases not matched to a gene: 16. Here the CDR3 reads CASSEDRSHGQGRTEAFF. The covered CDR3 bases are TGTGCCAGCAGTGAAGATAGATCGCATGGACAGGGCAGGACTGAA.

As regards this clone: Read sequence stops 3 residues before the CDR3 end, and the germline J gene provides the missing end. The chain couples TRBV6-1 to TRBJ1-2, with TRBD1 as a possible D gene (5 bases). This CDR3 comprises 15 residues. From germline, CDR1 is MNHNS and CDR2 SASEGT. Here the CDR3 reads CASSDRLTGADTYTF. CDR3 bases read: TGTGCCAGCAGTGATCGGCTTACAGGAGCAGATACC.

This clone was observed at least ten times. The read comes to an end 3 residues before the CDR3 does, leaving the germline J gene to fill in the end. This sequence joins TRBV6-4 and TRBJ2-7, with no clear D. Trimming pared 5 bases from V and 5 bases from J, leaving 7 bases between. Germline assignment: CDR1 MRHNA and CDR2 SNTAGT. The CDR3 is 11 amino acids. The sequenced part of the CDR3 DNA is TGTGCCAGCAGTCTGGCCCACGAG. This encodes CASSLAHE. The full CDR3 protein reads CASSLAHEQYF.

This clone was seen at least ten times. The DNA ends 3 residues before the CDR3 does, and the rest of the CDR3 is filled in from the germline J gene. The chain uses TRBV5-1 and TRBJ2-7; TRBD2 matches 9 bases. CDR3 length: 15 amino acids. V was clipped by 4 bases and J by 1 base; unmatched bases: 6. Per germline, CDR1 SGHRS and CDR2 YFSETQ. The CDR3 DNA, read in part, is TGCGCCAGCAGCGATCCTAGCGGGACTTCCTACGAG. The encoded protein is CASSDPSGTSYE. The whole CDR3 protein reads CASSDPSGTSYEQYF. Full variable domain (remainder filled in from reference TRBV5-1 and TRBJ2-7): KAGVTQTPRYLIKTRGQQVTLSCSPISGHRSVSWYQQTPGQGLQFLFEYFSETQRNKGNFPGRFSGRQFSNSRSEMNVSTLELGDSALYLCASSDPSGTSYEQYFGPGTRLTVT.

The table lists this clone with many counts. From the germline J gene comes the end of the CDR3, since the read stops 3 residues before it. The chain carries TRBV5-3 and TRBJ2-3, with 15 positions matching TRBD2. TRBV5-3 is an open reading frame, and its role is uncertain. The V segment lost 4 bases and the J segment 0 bases; nucleotides outside the gene matches: 6. This CDR3 is built from 18 residues. The CDR3 here is CARSTGLAGGPSTDTQYF. The CDR3 DNA, read in part, is TGTGCCAGAAGCACCGGACTAGCGGGGGGGCCGAGCACAGATACG.

This clone was counted at least ten times. Read data end 3 residues before the CDR3 end; the end is taken from the germline J gene. The chain links TRBV4-2 to TRBJ2-7; the match to TRBD2 covers 11 bases. V was clipped by 4 bases and J by 2 bases; unmatched bases: 13. The CDR3 spans 18 residues. Germline V gene sequence: CDR1 LGHNA, CDR2 YNFKEQ. The CDR3 bases that were read are TGTGCCAGCAGCCCACAAGGACTAGCGGGCTGGAGTACCTACGAG. It yields the protein CASSPQGLAGWSTYE. The whole CDR3 is CASSPQGLAGWSTYEQYF.

This clone was observed at least ten times. From the germline J gene comes the end of the CDR3, since the read stops 3 residues before it. The V call is TRBV7-9, the J call TRBJ1-1, with unresolved D. This CDR3 spans 12 amino acids. Per the germline V gene, CDR1 is SEHNR and CDR2 is FQNEAQ (reference sequence). The germline V and J ends were trimmed by 6 bases and 3 bases, with 8 bases remaining between them. The sequenced CDR3 bases are TGTGCCAGCAGTCTCCAGGACACTGAA. This sequence encodes CASSLQDTE. The complete CDR3 sequence is CASSLQDTEAFF.